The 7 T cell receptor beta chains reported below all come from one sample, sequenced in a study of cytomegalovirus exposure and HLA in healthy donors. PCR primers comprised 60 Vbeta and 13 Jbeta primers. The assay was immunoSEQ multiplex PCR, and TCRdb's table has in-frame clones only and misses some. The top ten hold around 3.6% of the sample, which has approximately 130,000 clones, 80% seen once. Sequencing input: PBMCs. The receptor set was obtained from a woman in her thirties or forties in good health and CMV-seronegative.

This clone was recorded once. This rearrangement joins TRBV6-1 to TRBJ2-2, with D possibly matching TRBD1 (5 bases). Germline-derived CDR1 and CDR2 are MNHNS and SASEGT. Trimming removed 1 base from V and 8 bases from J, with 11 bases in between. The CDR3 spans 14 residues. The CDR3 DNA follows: TGTGCCAGCAGTGAAGGCAGGGCAGCTGGGGAGCTGTTTTTT. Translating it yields CASSEGRAAGELFF.

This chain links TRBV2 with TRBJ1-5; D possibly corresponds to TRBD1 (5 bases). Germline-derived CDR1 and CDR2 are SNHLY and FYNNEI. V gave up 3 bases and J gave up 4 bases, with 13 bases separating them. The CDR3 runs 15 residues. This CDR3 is CASSDSGEGNQPQHF. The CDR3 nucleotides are TGTGCCAGCAGTGATTCGGGGGAAGGAAATCAGCCCCAGCATTTT.

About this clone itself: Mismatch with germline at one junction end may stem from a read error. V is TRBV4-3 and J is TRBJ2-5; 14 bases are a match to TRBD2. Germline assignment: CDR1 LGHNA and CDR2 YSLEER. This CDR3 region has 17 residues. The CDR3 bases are TGCGCCAGCCGCCAACGACTAGCGGGGGGGCCGGGGGAGACCCAGTACTTC. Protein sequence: CASRQRLAGGPGETQYF.

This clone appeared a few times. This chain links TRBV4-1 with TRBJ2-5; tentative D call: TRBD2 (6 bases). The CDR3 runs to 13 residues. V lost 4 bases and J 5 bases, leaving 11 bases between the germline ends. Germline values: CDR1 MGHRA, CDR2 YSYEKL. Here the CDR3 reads CASSPGGRETQYF. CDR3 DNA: TGCGCCAGCAGCCCTGGAGGGAGGGAGACCCAGTACTTC.

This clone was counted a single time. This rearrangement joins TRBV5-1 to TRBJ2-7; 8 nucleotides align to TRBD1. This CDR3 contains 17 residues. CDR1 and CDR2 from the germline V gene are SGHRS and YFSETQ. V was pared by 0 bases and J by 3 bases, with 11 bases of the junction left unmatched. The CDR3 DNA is TGCGCCAGCAGCTTGGCCAAGCCAGGACAGGGCAACTACGAGCAGTACTTC. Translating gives CASSLAKPGQGNYEQYF.

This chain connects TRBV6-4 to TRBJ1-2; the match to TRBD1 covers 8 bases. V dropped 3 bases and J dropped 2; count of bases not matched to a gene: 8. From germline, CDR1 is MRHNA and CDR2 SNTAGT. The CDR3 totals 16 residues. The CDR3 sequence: CASSERQGIGNYGYTF. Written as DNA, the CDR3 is TGTGCCAGCAGTGAAAGACAGGGGATTGGAAACTATGGCTACACCTTC.

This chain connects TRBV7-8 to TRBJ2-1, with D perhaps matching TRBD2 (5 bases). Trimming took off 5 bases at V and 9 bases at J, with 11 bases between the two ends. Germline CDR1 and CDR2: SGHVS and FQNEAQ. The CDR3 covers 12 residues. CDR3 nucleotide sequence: TGTGCCAGCAGCACCGGACTCGGTGAGCAGTTCTTC. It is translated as CASSTGLGEQFF.